Included here is one T cell receptor (beta chain) sequence, with context. Its target antigen remains unknown. It has no much larger one-base neighbor in the sample; base qualities were not kept. This sample is drawn from a study of blood T cells in healthy people across ages (dated by TCRdb to between 2014 and 2016). About the study as a whole: In model experiments, template switching captured roughly one uniquely barcoded TCR beta cDNA molecule for every two T cells. The donors were divided into four age groups: young (average roughly 17 years), middle-aged (about 39), aged (roughly 66) and long-lived (approximately 74). The study analyzed two additional independent replicas of 1 million unique cDNA reads from the same blood draw for two donors, one aged 18 to 29 and one aged 80 or older. To track age-related changes in TCR beta repertoire diversity, the study relied on deep sequencing normalized with unique cDNA molecular identifiers. The study at large found these results: Because donor CMV infection status was unknown, age-related changes in expanded clonotypes were potentially confounded. Estimates of total diversity based on one million sequenced T cells were regarded as lower bounds and as underestimates. Bulk unsorted PBMC profiling prevented conclusive comparison of naive and antigen-experienced compartments. The percentage of naive T cells measured by flow cytometry correlated strongly with observed TCR beta diversity. Compared with the aged group, more naive CD4+ T cells, fewer expanded clones and increased TCR diversity were shown by the long-lived group, suggesting age selection. As age increased, observed TCR beta diversity per million T cells dropped in a roughly linear way, and a significant reduction was already evident by age 40.

Libraries were made using 5' RACE. The sequencer was an Illumina HiSeq 2500. The second PCR ran for about 6 to 11 cycles and used a J-beta primer mix along with a sample-barcoded 5' primer. Each TCR beta cDNA molecule received a unique molecular identifier from a template-switch 5' adaptor carrying 12 random nucleotides. At least 2.5 million CDR3-containing paired-end reads were obtained from each sample. First-strand cDNA synthesis was performed from all RNA using the Mint cDNA synthesis kit, with priming by a TRBC-specific oligonucleotide. All cDNA was treated with uracil-DNA glycosylase and then went through a first 18-cycle PCR with the universal primers M1SS and BC2_uni_R. Under the source paper's analysis protocol: Normalization of each sample was performed by random selection of 1 million high-quality reads, each carrying a distinct molecular identifier. Reads sharing molecular identifiers were discarded rather than binned into consensus sequences. MiTCR, run with a Q25 quality threshold and the strictest error-elimination algorithm, handled CDR3 identification, clonotype clustering and error correction. A nonparametric unseen species model using Euler transformation provided a lower-bound estimate of total TCR beta diversity. TCRdb handled the public reads itself, with Q25 trimming in fastp and clone calling in MiXCR, and kept productive beta chains. Identical CDR3 protein sequences are pooled into one entry, listed with their most common genes and DNA. The V and J calls were not made by the authors but by TCRdb's processing. The sample profile shows 700,000 to 900,000 distinct CDR3 sequences; roughly 25% of them were found once. Clones ranked in the top ten supply 3% of the sample.

Donors were 30 to 45 systemically healthy Caucasian individuals from Russia aged about 6 to 100 years. Ten milliliters of peripheral blood were drawn from each donor into EDTA-treated Vacutainer tubes. PBMCs were isolated by Ficoll-Paque density-gradient centrifugation, with at least 7 million obtained per sample. Trizol reagent was used to extract total RNA from the PBMCs, yielding at least 6 micrograms per sample. For every donor, an aliquot of PBMCs went through flow cytometry to measure the percentages of naive CD45RAhigh/CD27high T cells. The sample also formed part of further work on T cells of mothers and their children. In that second paper, the authors write: Nine systemically healthy Caucasian individuals, comprising three mothers and their six children, were included as donors. cDNA synthesis consumed the entire amount of extracted RNA, loaded at around 1.5 ug RNA in each 15 ul reaction. Sample barcodes and 2-4 random nucleotides were added via the M1S primer in the second PCR. More than 8.5 million TCR beta CDR3 reads were obtained from each mother, and roughly 3 million reads were obtained from each child. Thymic selection shapes the output of TCR recombination in a similar way in related and unrelated pairs, and inherited differences have a minor effect. Normalized repertoire overlap was always slightly but never significantly higher in related than unrelated mother-child pairs. With a sensitivity of approximately 100 clones per million clonotypes, no persistent microchimeric T cell clones were detected. The study used deep NGS to compare TCR beta repertoires of mothers and children, seeking features distinguishing related mother-child pairs from unrelated individuals. On average, the children were around 11 +/- 4 years old, while the mothers were around 40 +/- 4 years old. After adapter ligation with NEBNext reagents, the libraries were sequenced on Illumina HiSeq 2000 with 100+100 nt paired-end reads. To avoid cross-contamination, the mother libraries and the child libraries were prepared a month apart and sequenced in separate runs. For each donor, between roughly 500,000 and 2,300,000 distinct TCR beta clonotypes were identified. Naive TCR beta clonotypes were estimated from low-frequency clonotypes matched to each donor's FACS-determined naive share, without sorting.

Specimen: blood. This clonotype was obtained from a boy aged 10-17 years in good health.

The CDR3 protein sequence reads: CSARTSNYGYTF. The bases read TGCAGTGCTAGAACTAGCAACTATGGCTACACCTTC. The rearrangement combines TRBV20-1 with TRBJ1-2, with the D segment identity uncertain. From cysteine to phenylalanine, the CDR3 is 12 amino acids long. CDR3 DNA only is kept here, 36 bases in frame from base 1. Taken from the germline V gene (reference sequence), the CDR1 and CDR2 loops are DFQATT and SNEGSKA. The junction carries 6 bases between V and J, which are trimmed by 2 bases and 2 bases respectively.